This T cell receptor beta chain emerged from a study of patients and donors after allogeneic stem cell transplantation. This clonotype was detected once. CDR1 and CDR2 (germline): SGHRS, YFSETQ. V lost 5 bases to trimming and J lost 0 bases, with 12 bases between them. This CDR3 is 15 amino acids long. TCRdb used MiXCR to reprocess the RT-PCR reads, holding one entry per CDR3 protein. The sample consists of around 23,000 distinct CDR3 sequences, approximately 42% of them appearing once. Sequenced: blood, either unsorted or a sorted T cell fraction (not recorded which). V and J are TRBV5-1 and TRBJ1-5; D is undetermined. The origin of this receptor is a human donor who was either an allogeneic HSCT recipient or a stem cell or donor lymphocyte infusion donor (not recorded which). It is not recorded whose cells these are; they may come from a transplant donor. DNA of the CDR3: TGCGCCAGCAGTACGGACGGTTATAGCAATCAGCCCCAGCATTTT. It encodes CASSTDGYSNQPQHF.